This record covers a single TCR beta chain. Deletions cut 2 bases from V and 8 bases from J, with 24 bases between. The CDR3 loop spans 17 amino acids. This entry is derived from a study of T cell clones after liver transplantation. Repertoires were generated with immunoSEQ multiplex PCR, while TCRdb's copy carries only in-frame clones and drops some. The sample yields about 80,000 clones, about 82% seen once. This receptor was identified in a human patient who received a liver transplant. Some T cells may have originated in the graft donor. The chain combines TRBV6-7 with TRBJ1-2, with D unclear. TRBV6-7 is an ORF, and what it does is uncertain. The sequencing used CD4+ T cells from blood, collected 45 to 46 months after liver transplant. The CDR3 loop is CASSYLKSVIFRRGYTF. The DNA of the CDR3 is TGTGCCAGCAGTTACCTTAAGTCGGTTATATTTCGGAGAGGCTACACCTTC.